These 30 T cell receptor beta chains share one sample of origin, sequenced in a study of cytomegalovirus exposure and HLA in healthy donors. The PCR ran on 60 Vbeta and 13 Jbeta primers. Clones were read by immunoSEQ multiplex PCR, and TCRdb kept only the in-frame ones, dropping some. The data show around 91,000 clones, around 80% seen once. Sequencing was done on a sample of PBMCs. Every receptor here comes from a male donor in good health and CMV-seropositive.

This clone was detected only a few times. The V and J genes are TRBV7-7 and TRBJ2-1; TRBD1 might be the D (6 bases). This CDR3 is built from 14 residues. The germline V and J ends were trimmed by 5 bases and 5 bases, with 13 bases remaining between them. Germline loops: CDR1 SSHAT, CDR2 FNYEAQ (reference sequence). CDR3 amino acids: CASSPGVFDNEQFF. The CDR3 nucleotides are TGTGCCAGCAGCCCAGGGGTCTTCGACAATGAGCAGTTCTTC.

The V gene is TRBV13, the J gene TRBJ1-2; 8 nucleotides line up with TRBD1. Germline V gene data show CDR1 as PRHDT and CDR2 as FYEKMQ (reference sequence). The CDR3 is made up of 15 amino acids. V lost 5 bases to trimming and J lost 4 bases; unmatched junction nucleotides: 9. The CDR3 loop is CASSKTGEHAYGYTF. CDR3 DNA: TGTGCCAGCAGCAAGACAGGGGAACACGCCTATGGCTACACCTTC. The full variable domain, its missing parts supplied by reference TRBV13 and TRBJ1-2, is AAGVIQSPRHLIKEKRETATLKCYPIPRHDTVYWYQQGPGQDPQFLISFYEKMQSDKGSIPDRFSAQQFSDYHSELNMSSLELGDSALYFCASSKTGEHAYGYTFGSGTRLTVV.

This chain joins TRBV7-7 and TRBJ2-7; 7 nucleotides line up with TRBD1. The CDR3 extends over 13 amino acids. The germline V gene encodes CDR1 SSHAT and CDR2 FNYEAQ (reference sequence). The V and J ends lost 1 base and 4 bases, in that order; junction bases with no gene match: 1. The CDR3 spells CASSLDRGYEQYF. The CDR3 DNA reads as TGTGCCAGCAGCTTAGACAGGGGTTACGAGCAGTACTTC.

The rearrangement uses TRBV9 and TRBJ2-5, with 10 bases fitting TRBD1. The CDR3 runs to 16 residues. J was trimmed by 5 bases and V by 2 bases; bases with no gene match: 9. Germline V lookup: CDR1 SGDLS, CDR2 YYNGEE. The CDR3 bases are TGTGCCAGCAGCGTGGCCGCGGGACAGGGGACCGAGACCCAGTACTTC. Its protein product is CASSVAAGQGTETQYF. The entire variable domain, with the rest obtained from reference TRBV9 and TRBJ2-5, is as follows: DSGVTQTPKHLITATGQRVTLRCSPRSGDLSVYWYQQSLDQGLQFLIQYYNGEERAKGNILERFSAQQFPDLHSELNLSSLELGDSALYFCASSVAAGQGTETQYFGPGTRLLVL.

This sequence joins TRBV5-5 and TRBJ2-3, with 11 nucleotides matching TRBD1. Germline CDR1 is SGHKS and CDR2 is YYEKEE (reference sequence). The CDR3 sequence is 15 residues long. With 4 bases clipped from V and 1 base from J, the junction kept 2 bases outside the gene matches. The CDR3 reads CASSTGQGGTDTQYF. The DNA of the CDR3 is TGTGCCAGCAGCACGGGACAGGGGGGCACAGATACGCAGTATTTT.

The rearrangement uses TRBV19 and TRBJ1-1; weak D call: TRBD1 (6 bases). Germline V gene lookup returns CDR1 LNHDA and CDR2 SQIVND (reference sequence). Trimming took 10 bases from V and 2 from J, leaving 11 bases between them. This CDR3 has 12 amino acids. The CDR3: CAKSGTNTEAFF. In DNA, the CDR3 is TGTGCCAAAAGTGGGACAAACACTGAAGCTTTCTTT.

The V call is TRBV27, the J call TRBJ1-4, with D possibly being TRBD1 (5 bases). V was shortened by 2 bases and J by 8 bases, with 12 bases between the two germline ends. This CDR3 is built from 14 residues. In germline, CDR1 is MNHEY, CDR2 SMNVEV (reference sequence). CDR3 amino acids: CASSLTGGMEKLFF. The DNA of the CDR3 is TGTGCCAGCAGTTTAACGGGGGGTATGGAAAAACTGTTTTTT. Full variable domain (missing parts from reference TRBV27 and TRBJ1-4): EAQVTQNPRYLITVTGKKLTVTCSQNMNHEYMSWYRQDPGLGLRQIYYSMNVEVTDKGDVPEGYKVSRKEKRNFPLILESPSPNQTSLYFCASSLTGGMEKLFFGSGTQLSVL.

This rearrangement joins TRBV6-4 to TRBJ1-2, with D possibly matching TRBD1 (5 bases). V was shortened by 6 bases and J by 5 bases, with 16 bases between the two germline ends. Germline V lookup: CDR1 MRHNA, CDR2 SNTAGT. CDR3 length: 14 amino acids. CDR3 in DNA: TGTGCCAGCAGGGCATACAGGCATGAATATGGCTACACCTTC. Translated: CASRAYRHEYGYTF.

This rearrangement joins TRBV28 to TRBJ2-6; D is perhaps TRBD1 (5 bases). The CDR3 is made up of 15 amino acids. CDR1 is MDHEN and CDR2 is SYDVKM in the germline V gene. The ends were cut back, 5 bases at V and 0 bases at J, with 8 bases in the middle. Written as DNA, the CDR3 is TGTGCCAGCAGTCACAGGAACTCTGGGGCCAACGTCCTGACTTTC. Protein: CASSHRNSGANVLTF.

The chain is built from TRBV4-2 and TRBJ2-3; 8 bases match TRBD1. Per the germline V gene, CDR1 is LGHNA and CDR2 is YNFKEQ. The CDR3 extends over 15 amino acids. V shed 0 bases, J shed 5 bases, and the junction held 4 bases outside the gene matches. CDR3 bases: TGTGCCAGCAGCCAAGACAGGGGGCAAGAAGATACGCAGTATTTT. Protein: CASSQDRGQEDTQYF.

This chain connects TRBV4-2 to TRBJ1-2; TRBD1 agrees at 10 bases. V was clipped by 0 bases and J by 1 base; unmatched bases: 5. The CDR3 length is 17 residues. CDR1 and CDR2 from the germline V gene are LGHNA and YNFKEQ. DNA of the CDR3: TGTGCCAGCAGCCAAGAAAGGACAGGGGGATTTAACTATGGCTACACCTTC. Translation gives CASSQERTGGFNYGYTF.

V usage is TRBV5-5 and J usage is TRBJ2-2, with a possible D match to TRBD1 (5 bases). CDR3 length: 16 amino acids. Germline values: CDR1 SGHKS, CDR2 YYEKEE (reference sequence). V was cut by 0 bases and J by 7 bases, with 16 bases left in between. The CDR3 sequence is CASSLGNRISSGELFF. The CDR3 DNA sequence: TGTGCCAGCAGCTTGGGGAACAGGATCTCAAGCGGGGAGCTGTTTTTT. Complete variable domain (other parts from reference TRBV5-5 and TRBJ2-2): DAGVTQSPTHLIKTRGQQVTLRCSPISGHKSVSWYQQVLGQGPQFIFQYYEKEERGRGNFPDRFSARQFPNYSSELNVNALLLGDSALYLCASSLGNRISSGELFFGEGSRLTVL.

The sample holds a few counts of this clone. A far larger clone differs by one base, so this is likely a read error. This chain connects TRBV7-8 to TRBJ2-7, with 11 nucleotides matching TRBD2. The J call may be in error: the DNA end matches TRBJ2-5 better. Germline CDR1 SGHVS, CDR2 FQNEAQ. There are 19 residues in the CDR3. Here the CDR3 DNA reads TGTGCCAGCAGTCCCTTAGTAACTCCTAGCGGGAGGCACCAAGAGACCCAGTACTTC. It yields the protein CASSPLVTPSGRHQETQYF.

The chain links TRBV10-2 to TRBJ2-1, with 7 bases aligning to TRBD1. The junction had 10 bases not matched to a gene; V was cut back by 2 bases and J by 15 bases. Germline-derived CDR1 and CDR2 are WSHSY and SAAADI. This CDR3 is 13 amino acids long. The CDR3 sequence is CASSEAAGTARFF. In DNA, the CDR3 is TGCGCCAGCAGTGAGGCTGCCGGGACAGCTCGGTTCTTC.

The gene calls are TRBV11-2 and TRBJ2-7; D is perhaps TRBD2 (6 bases). The germline CDR1 and CDR2 sequences are SGHAT and FQNNGV. There are 14 residues in the CDR3. Deletions cut 4 bases from V and 4 bases from J, with 14 bases between. Here the CDR3 reads CASSSGSGTYEQYF. The DNA of the CDR3 is TGTGCCAGCAGCTCGGGATCCGGGACTTACGAGCAGTACTTC. The full variable domain, rest sourced from reference TRBV11-2 and TRBJ2-7, is EAGVAQSPRYKIIEKRQSVAFWCNPISGHATLYWYQQILGQGPKLLIQFQNNGVVDDSQLPKDRFSAERLKGVDSTLKIQPAKLEDSAVYLCASSSGSGTYEQYFGPGTRLTVT.

The chain has TRBV28 and TRBJ2-3, with 9 bases that match TRBD1. Trimming removed 6 bases from V and 6 bases from J; junction bases left unmatched: 1. The V gene's germline CDR1 is MDHEN and CDR2 SYDVKM. This CDR3 has 12 amino acids. CDR3 residues: CASSGTGDTQYF. The CDR3 nucleotides read TGTGCCAGCAGCGGGACAGGGGATACGCAGTATTTT.

The V and J genes are TRBV21-1 and TRBJ1-1; TRBD1 was called by the table and not checked on the DNA. TRBV21-1 is reported as a pseudogene. The CDR3 contains 17 residues. CDR3 DNA: TGTGCCAGCAGCCCCGGGGACAGGGCGCGTTTGAGCCTTGAAGCTTTCTTT. This encodes CASSPGDRARLSLEAFF.

The chain employs TRBV6-1 and TRBJ2-7; 8 bases fit TRBD1. V trimming: 4 bases; J trimming: 2 bases; junction bases outside the gene matches: 7. The CDR3 spans 15 residues. Germline assignment: CDR1 MNHNS and CDR2 SASEGT. CDR3 in DNA: TGTGCCAGCAGTGGTCACGGACAGGGAACCTACGAGCAGTACTTC. Residues: CASSGHGQGTYEQYF.

In its sample, this clone was seen once. The chain has TRBV30 and TRBJ2-5, with 9 positions matching TRBD2. The CDR3 length is 16 residues. The V gene end was trimmed by 2 bases and the J gene end by 2 bases; junction bases not matched to a gene: 9. Germline V CDR1 and CDR2: GTSNPN, SVGIG (reference sequence). DNA of the CDR3: TGTGCCTGGAGTAGCGGGAGGAGGAGGAATCAAGAGACCCAGTACTTC. The encoded protein is CAWSSGRRRNQETQYF.

The chain combines TRBV5-6 with TRBJ1-4, with 10 nucleotides matching TRBD1. Looked up from germline, CDR1 is SGHDT and CDR2 is YYEEEE. V lost 4 bases to trimming and J lost 6 bases; unmatched junction nucleotides: 12. CDR3 length: 17 amino acids. Here the CDR3 DNA reads TGTGCCAGCAGCCCGACAGGGGGCGGAATGAAGGATGAAAAACTGTTTTTT. It is translated as CASSPTGGGMKDEKLFF.

Only a few counts were recorded for this clone. V and J are TRBV19 and TRBJ2-3; no clear D gene. The CDR3 has 16 residues. V was trimmed by 4 bases and J by 1 base, leaving 15 bases between them. Germline CDR1 and CDR2: LNHDA and SQIVND (reference sequence). The CDR3 sequence: CASSRPLGAGTDTQYF. DNA for the CDR3: TGTGCCAGTAGTAGGCCGTTAGGAGCCGGCACAGATACGCAGTATTTT.

The chain's CDR3 is CASSRKQGSTNSPLHF. The CDR3 DNA follows: TGTGCCAGCAGCCGTAAACAGGGCTCGACGAATTCACCCCTCCACTTT. This sequence joins TRBV5-4 and TRBJ1-6, with D maybe TRBD1 (6 bases). CDR1 and CDR2 (germline): SGHNT, YYREEE (reference sequence). The CDR3 consists of 16 residues. V lost 4 bases and J 7 bases, leaving 18 bases between the germline ends.

The CDR3, as DNA: TGTGCCAGCTCACCCTTGGACAGGCGTCCGGCGGTTGGATCCTACGAGCAGTACTTC. Protein sequence: CASSPLDRRPAVGSYEQYF. The chain links TRBV18 to TRBJ2-7; 7 bases align to TRBD1. The CDR3 sequence is 19 residues long. V was clipped by 3 bases and J by 1 base; unmatched bases: 18. CDR1 is KGHSH and CDR2 is LQKENI in the germline V gene.

The rearrangement links TRBV18 to TRBJ2-5; TRBD1 aligns across 9 bases. J gave up 3 bases and V 4 bases, and 3 bases lay outside the gene matches. This CDR3 contains 14 residues. Germline V CDR1 and CDR2: KGHSH, LQKENI. The CDR3 reads CASSHTGGEETQYF. CDR3 in DNA: TGTGCCAGCTCACACACAGGGGGCGAAGAGACCCAGTACTTC. The full variable domain, with the rest looked up from reference TRBV18 and TRBJ2-5, is NAGVMQNPRHLVRRRGQEARLRCSPMKGHSHVYWYRQLPEEGLKFMVYLQKENIIDESGMPKERFSAEFPKEGPSILRIQQVVRGDSAAYFCASSHTGGEETQYFGPGTRLLVL.

This clone was picked up one time. V gene TRBV27 combines with J gene TRBJ1-5; no clear D. This CDR3 has 14 residues. In germline, CDR1 is MNHEY, CDR2 SMNVEV (reference sequence). V shed 3 bases and J shed 1 base, with 7 bases lying between them. The CDR3 sequence is CASSFSQSNQPQHF. The CDR3 DNA sequence: TGTGCCAGCAGTTTCTCACAGAGCAATCAGCCCCAGCATTTT.

The chain couples TRBV29-1 to TRBJ2-7; 12 bases fit TRBD1. Trimming cost V 6 bases and J 6 bases; bases outside gene matches: 12. The CDR3 is 15 amino acids. CDR1 and CDR2 from the germline V gene are SQVTM and ANQGSEA. The CDR3 loop is CSVAQVGTGGSEQYF. The DNA of the CDR3 is TGCAGCGTCGCTCAGGTCGGGACAGGGGGCTCCGAGCAGTACTTC.

The CDR3 coding sequence is TGTGCCAGCAGGTTAAGGGACACAGGGCGAGACACGTACGAGCAGTACTTC. Its protein product is CASRLRDTGRDTYEQYF. The gene calls are TRBV5-6 and TRBJ2-7, with D perhaps TRBD1 (6 bases). V lost 5 bases and J 4 bases, leaving 25 bases between the germline ends. Germline V CDR1 and CDR2: SGHDT, YYEEEE. The CDR3 totals 17 residues.

The rearrangement links TRBV19 to TRBJ2-7, with D tentatively TRBD2 (6 bases). This CDR3 region has 15 residues. Germline CDR1 LNHDA, CDR2 SQIVND (reference sequence). With 6 bases removed from V and 0 bases from J, the gap between germline ends came to 15 bases. The DNA for the CDR3 is TGTGCCAGTAGCCCGTCGGGGGATAGCTCCTACGAGCAGTACTTC. This translates into CASSPSGDSSYEQYF. Full variable domain (remainder filled in from reference TRBV19 and TRBJ2-7): DGGITQSPKYLFRKEGQNVTLSCEQNLNHDAMYWYRQDPGQGLRLIYYSQIVNDFQKGDIAEGYSVSREKKESFPLTVTSAQKNPTAFYLCASSPSGDSSYEQYFGPGTRLTVT.

For this clone: In the same sample, other DNA sequences code for this CDR3. V and J are TRBV15 and TRBJ2-3, with D possibly being TRBD1 (6 bases). V was trimmed by 3 bases and J by 3 bases, leaving 10 bases between them. The CDR3 spans 14 residues. The germline CDR1 and CDR2 sequences are LNHNV and YYDKDF (reference sequence). Written as DNA, the CDR3 is TGTGCCACCAGCAGGGACAGAGGGACAGATACGCAGTATTTT. Protein: CATSRDRGTDTQYF. Full variable domain (missing parts from reference TRBV15 and TRBJ2-3): DAMVIQNPRYQVTQFGKPVTLSCSQTLNHNVMYWYQQKSSQAPKLLFHYYDKDFNNEADTPDNFQSRRPNTSFCFLDIRSPGLGDTAMYLCATSRDRGTDTQYFGPGTRLTVL.

This clone has just one count. V gene TRBV19 combines with J gene TRBJ1-2; D not certain. The V end was cut by 4 bases, the J end by 7 bases, with 22 bases between. The CDR3 sequence is 16 residues long. The V gene's germline CDR1 is LNHDA and CDR2 SQIVND (reference sequence). CDR3 in amino acids: CASSTLTPGGGGGYTF. Here the CDR3 DNA reads TGTGCCAGTAGTACCCTTACCCCCGGCGGTGGCGGTGGCTACACCTTC.